Following are 23 T cell receptor beta chains from one sample sequenced in a study of cytomegalovirus exposure and HLA in healthy donors. A multiplex PCR was run with 60 Vbeta primers and 13 Jbeta primers. TCRdb's table, derived via immunoSEQ multiplex PCR, lists solely in-frame clones and lacks some. The sample has over 140,000 clones, more than 75% seen once. Sequenced input: PBMCs. Receptors originate from a man aged 45 to 65 in good health and CMV-seronegative.

The V and J genes are TRBV30 and TRBJ2-7; D perhaps matches TRBD1 (6 bases). From germline, CDR1 is GTSNPN and CDR2 SVGIG (reference sequence). V was trimmed by 1 base and J by 4 bases, leaving 11 bases between them. The CDR3 is made up of 13 amino acids. CDR3 nucleotide sequence: TGTGCCTGGAGTGAAGGACAGTTATACGAGCAGTACTTC. Translation: CAWSEGQLYEQYF.

This clone was seen only once. The rearrangement uses TRBV13 and TRBJ2-3; D perhaps matches TRBD1 (6 bases). Between the trimmed V and J ends, which lost 5 bases and 1 base, there was a span of 13 bases. Germline V gene lookup returns CDR1 PRHDT and CDR2 FYEKMQ (reference sequence). This CDR3 has 15 amino acids. In nucleotides, the CDR3 is TGTGCCAGCAGCCAAAGAAGGACAGGCACAGATACGCAGTATTTT. This sequence encodes CASSQRRTGTDTQYF.

The genes are TRBV14 and TRBJ1-2, with D possibly being TRBD1 (5 bases). CDR1 and CDR2 from the germline V gene are SGHDN and FVKESK. There are 14 residues in the CDR3. V lost 0 bases and J 7 bases, leaving 12 bases between the germline ends. CDR3 sequence (DNA): TGTGCCAGCAGCCAAGATTCATGGGGCATTGGCTACACCTTC. Its protein is CASSQDSWGIGYTF. Drawing the rest from reference TRBV14 and TRBJ1-2, the complete variable domain is EAGVTQFPSHSVIEKGQTVTLRCDPISGHDNLYWYRRVMGKEIKFLLHFVKESKQDESGMPNNRFLAERTGGTYSTLKVQPAELEDSGVYFCASSQDSWGIGYTFGSGTRLTVV.

This clone was recorded once. This sequence joins TRBV11-3 and TRBJ2-5; D may be TRBD2 (6 bases). Trimming took off 2 bases at V and 7 bases at J, with 11 bases between the two ends. Germline loops: CDR1 SGHNT, CDR2 YENEEA. The CDR3 sequence is 13 residues long. CDR3 coding DNA: TGTGCCAGCAGCTTAACGGGGGACGTGACCCAGTACTTC. Amino acid sequence: CASSLTGDVTQYF.

V and J are TRBV19 and TRBJ2-3; TRBD1 agrees at 9 bases. Germline trimming cut 5 bases from V and 1 base from J; bases unmatched to any gene: 4. The CDR3 consists of 15 residues. Germline assignment: CDR1 LNHDA and CDR2 SQIVND (reference sequence). CDR3 amino acids: CASSGTGIGTDTQYF. CDR3 bases: TGTGCCAGTAGTGGGACAGGGATCGGCACAGATACGCAGTATTTT.

This chain connects TRBV11-3 to TRBJ2-6; D gene unclear. CDR1 and CDR2 from the germline V gene are SGHNT and YENEEA. The V and J ends lost 7 bases and 3 bases respectively, with 4 bases between them. The CDR3 loop spans 12 amino acids. The CDR3, as DNA: TGTGCCAGCACCCATGGGGCCAACGTCCTGACTTTC. As protein: CASTHGANVLTF.

The V and J genes are TRBV13 and TRBJ2-7, with 9 nucleotides matching TRBD1. Germline trimming cut 5 bases from V and 6 bases from J; bases unmatched to any gene: 11. This CDR3 comprises 15 residues. The germline V gene encodes CDR1 PRHDT and CDR2 FYEKMQ (reference sequence). The CDR3 is CASSPDRGASAEQYF. In DNA form, the CDR3 reads TGTGCCAGCAGCCCAGACAGGGGGGCATCTGCCGAGCAGTACTTC.

V gene TRBV14 combines with J gene TRBJ2-1; D perhaps matches TRBD1 (5 bases). V gave up 4 bases and J gave up 6 bases, with 13 bases separating them. This CDR3 has 14 amino acids. From germline, CDR1 is SGHDN and CDR2 FVKESK. CDR3 in DNA: TGTGCCAGCAGCCTCCAAGGAAGGGGCAATGAGCAGTTCTTC. Protein product: CASSLQGRGNEQFF.

The sample holds one count of this clone. The rearrangement uses TRBV27 and TRBJ1-1, with D unresolved. The CDR3 contains 17 residues. V gave up 2 bases and J gave up 1 base, with 17 bases separating them. Germline V gene data show CDR1 as MNHEY and CDR2 as SMNVEV (reference sequence). The CDR3 nucleotides read TGTGCCAGCAGTTTAGAGAACAGTCTTAACCGGAACACTGAAGCTTTCTTT. Its protein is CASSLENSLNRNTEAFF.

The rearrangement joins TRBV4-1 to TRBJ2-5; maybe TRBD2 (6 bases). V was shortened by 0 bases and J by 5 bases, with 7 bases between the two germline ends. Germline lookup yields CDR1 MGHRA and CDR2 YSYEKL. This CDR3 is 13 amino acids long. The chain's CDR3 is CASSQEGRETQYF. CDR3 sequence (DNA): TGCGCCAGCAGCCAAGAGGGGAGGGAGACCCAGTACTTC.

The V gene is TRBV27, the J gene TRBJ2-1; 8 nucleotides match TRBD1. The V gene's germline CDR1 is MNHEY and CDR2 SMNVEV (reference sequence). V gave up 7 bases and J gave up 10 bases; unmatched junction bases: 18. This CDR3 is built from 16 residues. The CDR3 sequence is CASTSFGQGRSEEQFF. The CDR3 DNA is TGTGCCAGCACCAGTTTCGGACAGGGAAGGTCAGAGGAGCAGTTCTTC.

V gene TRBV6-1 combines with J gene TRBJ1-6; 7 positions match TRBD1. Trimming removed 3 bases from V and 4 bases from J; junction bases left unmatched: 6. The CDR3 length is 16 residues. CDR1 and CDR2 from the germline V gene are MNHNS and SASEGT. Here the CDR3 reads CASSETGTTYNSPLHF. The DNA for the CDR3 is TGTGCCAGCAGTGAGACAGGGACGACGTATAATTCACCCCTCCACTTT.

In this sample, this clone turned up once. The rearrangement uses TRBV5-4 and TRBJ2-5; the D gene is possibly TRBD2 (5 bases). Trimming cost V 4 bases and J 5 bases, with 18 bases left between them. The CDR3 consists of 15 residues. Germline CDR1 is SGHNT and CDR2 is YYREEE (reference sequence). The CDR3 DNA follows: TGTGCCAGCAGCCCCCAGGACCGGGGAAGGGAGACCCAGTACTTC. Amino acid sequence: CASSPQDRGRETQYF.

In its sample, this clone was seen a few times. V is TRBV27 and J is TRBJ1-1, with D possibly matching TRBD1 (6 bases). The CDR3 sequence is 14 residues long. Germline-derived CDR1 and CDR2 are MNHEY and SMNVEV (reference sequence). Trimming removed 3 bases at V and 6 bases at J, with 14 bases between. CDR3 loop: CASSFGGRLSEAFF. CDR3 coding DNA: TGTGCCAGCAGTTTTGGGGGCCGTTTATCTGAAGCTTTCTTT.

The V gene is TRBV19, the J gene TRBJ1-5; 8 bases align to TRBD1. CDR1 is LNHDA and CDR2 is SQIVND in the germline V gene (reference sequence). V gave up 8 bases and J gave up 1 base; unmatched junction bases: 7. CDR3 length: 15 amino acids. The CDR3 DNA sequence: TGTGCCAGTCTTCAGGGGGCTTTAAGCAATCAGCCCCAGCATTTT. It encodes CASLQGALSNQPQHF.

In its sample, this clone was seen once. CDR3 DNA: TGTGCCAGCACCCCACGGACAGGGATAAGTGGCTACACCTTC. Translating it yields CASTPRTGISGYTF. This sequence joins TRBV28 and TRBJ1-2; TRBD1 agrees at 8 bases. The germline gives CDR1 MDHEN, CDR2 SYDVKM. The ends lost 7 bases at V and 7 bases at J; junction bases unmatched: 11. This CDR3 comprises 14 residues.

This chain connects TRBV5-6 to TRBJ2-7, with 7 bases lining up with TRBD2. V shed 0 bases and J 3 bases; nucleotides not matched to a gene: 6. CDR1 is SGHDT, CDR2 YYEEEE, per germline. The CDR3 has 15 residues. The CDR3 bases are TGTGCCAGCAGCTTGGGGCCTAGCGGATTCTACGAGCAGTACTTC. It is translated as CASSLGPSGFYEQYF.

V is TRBV6-5 and J is TRBJ1-3; no clear D gene. The V and J ends lost 0 bases and 4 bases respectively, with 13 bases between them. Looked up from germline, CDR1 is MNHEY and CDR2 is SVGAGI. CDR3 length: 16 residues. The DNA of the CDR3 is TGTGCCAGCAGTTACTCCACTCGGACGGGGGGAAACACCATATATTTT. This sequence encodes CASSYSTRTGGNTIYF.

The J gene is TRBJ1-1, the V gene TRBV14; 8 positions match TRBD1. This CDR3 has 18 amino acids. The ends lost 1 base at V and 3 bases at J; junction bases unmatched: 13. Per the germline V gene, CDR1 is SGHDN and CDR2 is FVKESK. The CDR3 DNA reads as TGTGCCAGCAGCCAAGCGGTTCTCAGGGGGCGCGGGGACACTGAAGCTTTCTTT. Amino acids: CASSQAVLRGRGDTEAFF.

The chain has TRBV25-1 and TRBJ1-4; D might be TRBD1 (5 bases). Trimming removed 4 bases from V and 3 bases from J, with 9 bases in between. The CDR3 runs to 14 residues. Germline V gene lookup returns CDR1 MGHDK and CDR2 SYGVNS. The CDR3 nucleotides read TGTGCCAGCAGTGTAGGGGCTTCTAATGAAAAACTGTTTTTT. It encodes CASSVGASNEKLFF. The entire variable domain, with the rest obtained from reference TRBV25-1 and TRBJ1-4, is as follows: EADIYQTPRYLVIGTGKKITLECSQTMGHDKMYWYQQDPGMELHLIHYSYGVNSTEKGDLSSESTVSRIRTEHFPLTLESARPSHTSQYLCASSVGASNEKLFFGSGTQLSVL.

This chain links TRBV5-1 with TRBJ2-1; D is undetermined. The CDR3 has 12 residues. Trimming took 3 bases from V and 9 from J, leaving 10 bases between them. The germline V gene encodes CDR1 SGHRS and CDR2 YFSETQ. CDR3 bases: TGCGCCAGCAGCTCCAACTTTGGTGAGCAGTTCTTC. Its protein product is CASSSNFGEQFF.

This clone was recorded a few times. V gene TRBV5-1 combines with J gene TRBJ2-5, with no clear D. V was cut by 0 bases and J by 4 bases, with 10 bases left in between. Germline V gives CDR1 SGHRS, CDR2 YFSETQ. This CDR3 is built from 14 residues. Here the CDR3 DNA reads TGCGCCAGCAGCTTGGCCAACGGTATAGAGACCCAGTACTTC. It specifies CASSLANGIETQYF.

DNA of the CDR3: TGTGCCAGCAGTTTTAGATCGCCATCAGGGGAAAAACTGTTTTTT. Translating it yields CASSFRSPSGEKLFF. The J gene is TRBJ1-4, the V gene TRBV28; perhaps TRBD1 as D (5 bases). Trimming shortened V by 3 bases and J by 8 bases, and 16 bases separated the two germline ends. The CDR3 runs to 15 residues. Germline V gene lookup returns CDR1 MDHEN and CDR2 SYDVKM.